The 27 T cell receptor beta chains presented below share a single source sample, sequenced in a study of molecular identifiers for immune sequencing clone quantification. TCRdb reprocessed the PCR reads via MiXCR and lists one record per CDR3 protein. The table has 65,000 or so distinct CDR3 sequences, under 20% seen once; the top ten hold less than 2%. The material sequenced was naive CD8+ T cells from blood, with Jurkat cell RNA spiked in. Specified subset: FACS-sorted CD8+CD4-CCR7+CD45RA+ naive T cells. The receptors originated from a human donor in good health. Some libraries in this study had Jurkat cell RNA spiked in.

This clonotype was observed a few times. The chain links TRBV5-1 to TRBJ2-2; possible D gene TRBD1, 6 bases. The ends were cut back, 3 bases at V and 0 bases at J, with 15 bases in the middle. The CDR3 loop spans 17 amino acids. Germline CDR1 SGHRS, CDR2 YFSETQ. The CDR3 DNA sequence: TGCGCCAGCAGCTCCACCGGGACACATACGAACACCGGGGAGCTGTTTTTT. Translated: CASSSTGTHTNTGELFF.

This clonotype was seen many times. The rearrangement uses TRBV12-5 and TRBJ1-4; tentative D call: TRBD1 (6 bases). V gave up 2 bases and J gave up 7 bases, with 17 bases separating them. Germline CDR1 reads LGHNT; CDR2 reads FRNRAP. CDR3 length: 16 residues. CDR3 amino acids: CASGLLGGGRIEKLFF. The CDR3 DNA follows: TGTGCTAGTGGTTTGTTGGGGGGCGGCCGTATTGAAAAACTGTTTTTT.

This clonotype was found many times. The chain recombines TRBV24-1 with TRBJ2-7; no clear D. V dropped 1 base and J dropped 6 bases, with 6 bases sitting between them. The germline V gene has CDR1 KGHDR and CDR2 SFDVKD. This CDR3 has 12 residues. This CDR3 reads CATSDLAPEQYF. Written as DNA, the CDR3 is TGTGCCACCAGTGATTTAGCTCCCGAGCAGTACTTC.

In this sample, this clonotype turned up many times. The genes are TRBV11-2 and TRBJ2-7, with D possibly TRBD2 on 6 matching bases. V lost 3 bases to trimming and J lost 3 bases, with 15 bases between them. The CDR3 covers 15 residues. Germline-derived CDR1 and CDR2 are SGHAT and FQNNGV. The CDR3 coding sequence is TGTGCCAGCAGCTTCTTTAGCGGTCCAAGCTACGAGCAGTACTTC. Protein sequence: CASSFFSGPSYEQYF. The complete variable domain, with remaining parts taken from reference TRBV11-2 and TRBJ2-7, reads EAGVAQSPRYKIIEKRQSVAFWCNPISGHATLYWYQQILGQGPKLLIQFQNNGVVDDSQLPKDRFSAERLKGVDSTLKIQPAKLEDSAVYLCASSFFSGPSYEQYFGPGTRLTVT.

The rearrangement uses TRBV20-1 and TRBJ2-7; D gene ambiguous. Trimming took off 6 bases at V and 5 bases at J, with 14 bases between the two ends. Germline V gene data show CDR1 as DFQATT and CDR2 as SNEGSKA (reference sequence). The CDR3 extends over 12 amino acids. CDR3 in DNA: TGCAGTGCCCACCTCGGGCGTCACGAGCAGTACTTC. This gives the protein CSAHLGRHEQYF.

Of note for this clonotype: A much larger clone differs by one base, so this may be a read error. This chain connects TRBV14 to TRBJ2-3, with unresolved D. The DNA end is more similar to TRBJ1-5, so the J call may be wrong. Germline V gene sequence: CDR1 SGHDN, CDR2 FVKESK. The CDR3 runs to 13 residues. This CDR3 is CASSQTATDTQHF. Here the CDR3 DNA reads TGTGCCAGCAGCCAAACAGCCACAGATACGCAGCATTTT.

Points on this clonotype: A read error may be the cause here, since a much bigger clone is one base away. The J gene is TRBJ2-7, the V gene TRBV28; 13 bases fit TRBD2. Trimming removed 6 bases from V and 4 bases from J; junction bases left unmatched: 12. CDR1 MDHEN and CDR2 SYDVKM come from the germline V gene. This CDR3 spans 17 amino acids. The CDR3 sequence: CASRPLDWTSGSYEQYF. The DNA for the CDR3 is TGTGCCAGCAGACCGCTGGATTGGACTAGCGGGAGTTACGAGCAGTACTTC.

Worth noting for this clonotype: With a much larger clone just one base away, this may be a read error. The chain recombines TRBV19 with TRBJ1-1; D ambiguous. The germline V gene has CDR1 LNHDA and CDR2 SQIVND (reference sequence). Trimming stripped 6 bases from V and 4 bases from J, with 12 bases between. This CDR3 contains 13 residues. The CDR3 here is CASSVTGSTEAFF. DNA for the CDR3: TGTGCCAGTAGCGTAACTGGGAGCACTGAAGCTTTCTTT.

Details on this clonotype: A read error may explain this, as a much larger clone is one base away. The rearrangement uses TRBV13 and TRBJ2-5; the D gene is possibly TRBD2 (6 bases). This CDR3 has 12 amino acids. Germline V gives CDR1 PRHDT, CDR2 FYEKMQ (reference sequence). The CDR3 nucleotides are TGTGCCTGCAGCCCCGGGGGAGAGACCCAGTACTTC. Its protein is CACSPGGETQYF.

Note on this clonotype: One base away lies a much larger clone, so this may be a sequencing read error. The chain carries TRBV27 and TRBJ2-2; D may match TRBD1 or TRBD2 (5 bases each). CDR3 size: 17 residues. Germline values: CDR1 MNHEY, CDR2 SMNVEV (reference sequence). Here the CDR3 DNA reads TGTGCCAGCAGTTTAGGGGACGGATATACGAACACCGGGGAGCTGCTTTTT. Translated: CASSLGDGYTNTGELLF.

This clonotype was recorded many times. The chain uses TRBV20-1 and TRBJ2-7, with D maybe TRBD2 (6 bases). Germline loops: CDR1 DFQATT, CDR2 SNEGSKA (reference sequence). With 5 bases removed from V and 4 bases from J, the gap between germline ends came to 15 bases. The CDR3 has 13 amino acids. Written as DNA, the CDR3 is TGCAGTGCTTGGAGGGACGCGGAGTACGAGCAGTACTTC. As protein: CSAWRDAEYEQYF.

To note about this clonotype: A read error may explain this, as a much larger clone is one base away. The chain joins TRBV19 to TRBJ2-7; tentative D call: TRBD1 (6 bases). CDR1 LNHDA and CDR2 SQIVND come from the germline V gene (reference sequence). CDR3 length equals 14 residues. Trimming left V 1 base short and J 6 bases short, with 13 bases between. The CDR3: CASSIGQGSCEQYF. CDR3 nucleotides: TGTGCCAGTAGTATAGGGCAGGGGAGCTGCGAGCAGTACTTC. Looking up the rest from reference TRBV19 and TRBJ2-7 gives the full variable domain: DGGITQSPKYLFRKEGQNVTLSCEQNLNHDAMYWYRQDPGQGLRLIYYSQIVNDFQKGDIAEGYSVSREKKESFPLTVTSAQKNPTAFYLCASSIGQGSCEQYFGPGTRLTVT.

For this clonotype: Given a much more abundant clone one base away, this may be a read error. The chain recombines TRBV20-1 with TRBJ2-2; D not resolved. V lost 3 bases to trimming and J lost 6 bases, with 14 bases between them. This CDR3 has 14 residues. The germline gives CDR1 DFQATT, CDR2 SNEGSKA (reference sequence). The CDR3 sequence: CSARSQHLPGELFF. As DNA, the CDR3 is TGCAGTGCTAGGTCCCAGCACCTTCCCGGGGAGCTGTTTTTT.

This clonotype was detected ten times or more. V usage is TRBV20-1 and J usage is TRBJ2-1, with 13 bases that match TRBD2. Germline V CDR1 and CDR2: DFQATT, SNEGSKA (reference sequence). V shed 0 bases and J 8 bases; nucleotides not matched to a gene: 13. This CDR3 has 18 residues. CDR3 protein: CSARDLRTSGSQIDEQFF. In nucleotides, the CDR3 is TGCAGTGCTAGAGATCTCCGGACTAGCGGGAGTCAGATAGATGAGCAGTTCTTC.

On this clonotype: A read error may be the cause here, since a much bigger clone is one base away. The chain carries TRBV30 and TRBJ1-1; D possibly corresponds to TRBD1 (6 bases). The germline CDR1 and CDR2 sequences are GTSNPN and SVGIG (reference sequence). V was shortened by 4 bases and J by 5 bases, with 17 bases between the two germline ends. The CDR3 consists of 14 residues. This chain's CDR3 is CAWTLGAGNTEAFF. DNA for the CDR3: TGTGCCTGGACCCTGGGGGCGGGGAATACTGAAGCTTTCTTT.

This clonotype has a count of ten or more. The chain recombines TRBV11-2 with TRBJ2-3, with TRBD2 identical over 10 bases. The germline V gene has CDR1 SGHAT and CDR2 FQNNGV. V shed 3 bases and J 3 bases; nucleotides not matched to a gene: 0. This CDR3 contains 14 residues. This chain's CDR3 is CASSFSGRTDTQYF. CDR3 sequence (DNA): TGTGCCAGCAGCTTTAGCGGGAGGACAGATACGCAGTATTTT.

This clonotype was recorded at least ten times. The chain recombines TRBV28 with TRBJ2-3; 10 bases map to TRBD2. The CDR3 sequence is 17 residues long. Trimming removed 5 bases from V and 6 bases from J; junction bases left unmatched: 14. Germline CDR1 reads MDHEN; CDR2 reads SYDVKM. DNA for the CDR3: TGTGCCAGCAGTCTAGCGGGAGCGTTTCTTGCCGCGGATACGCAGTATTTT. Translated, it gives CASSLAGAFLAADTQYF.

This clonotype occurred many times. This chain links TRBV7-6 with TRBJ2-3; 9 nucleotides agree with TRBD1. CDR3 length: 16 amino acids. Trimming at V came to 5 bases and at J to 0 bases, leaving 6 bases not matched to a gene. The V gene's germline CDR1 is SGHVS and CDR2 FNYEAQ. The CDR3 sequence is CASSAPGQGSTDTQYF. The CDR3 DNA sequence: TGTGCCAGCAGCGCCCCCGGACAGGGGAGCACAGATACGCAGTATTTT.

This chain connects TRBV21-1 to TRBJ2-5; TRBD1, as called in the table, went unchecked against the DNA. TRBV21-1 is deemed a pseudogene. The CDR3 is made up of 17 amino acids. CDR3 loop: CASKLKGTSPFQETQYF. CDR3 DNA sequence: TGTGCCAGCAAGCTAAAAGGGACATCCCCGTTCCAAGAGACCCAGTACTTC.

Many counts were recorded for this clonotype. The chain joins TRBV6-6 to TRBJ2-7; no definite D call. V was shortened by 4 bases and J by 1 base, with 17 bases between the two germline ends. CDR3 length: 16 amino acids. CDR1 is MNHNY, CDR2 SVGAGI, per germline (reference sequence). The CDR3 nucleotides are TGTGCCAGCAGTTCTCTGGCCACGATGGGGTCCTACGAGCAGTACTTC. Residues: CASSSLATMGSYEQYF.

On this clonotype itself: One base away lies a much larger clone, so this may be a sequencing read error. The J gene is TRBJ2-1, the V gene TRBV7-3; a possible D gene is TRBD2 (5 bases). The CDR3 contains 15 residues. The germline gives CDR1 SGHTA, CDR2 FQGTGA. The CDR3 DNA is TGTGCCAGCAGCTTGGTGGGGAGCTCCTGCAATGAGCAGTTCTTC. It encodes CASSLVGSSCNEQFF.

This clonotype has a handful of counts. The chain has TRBV5-1 and TRBJ2-1; TRBD2 agrees at 14 bases. The V gene's germline CDR1 is SGHRS and CDR2 YFSETQ. Trimming cost V 2 bases and J 6 bases; bases outside gene matches: 4. This CDR3 is built from 16 residues. The CDR3: CASSLHGLAGGNEQFF. In DNA form, the CDR3 reads TGCGCCAGCAGCTTACACGGACTAGCGGGAGGCAATGAGCAGTTCTTC.

This chain links TRBV27 with TRBJ2-7, with 11 bases identical to TRBD2. J gave up 3 bases and V 6 bases, and 7 bases lay outside the gene matches. The CDR3 runs to 15 residues. Germline loops: CDR1 MNHEY, CDR2 SMNVEV (reference sequence). Written as DNA, the CDR3 is TGTGCCAGCAGGGGTTTACTAGCGGGGGACTACGAGCAGTACTTC. It encodes CASRGLLAGDYEQYF.

About this clonotype: Given a much more abundant clone one base away, this may be a read error. The chain joins TRBV30 to TRBJ1-1; no firm D call. The germline V gene has CDR1 GTSNPN and CDR2 SVGIG (reference sequence). V gave up 3 bases and J gave up 4 bases, with 15 bases separating them. The CDR3 totals 14 residues. CDR3 residues: CAWRPREGITEAFF. The CDR3 bases are TGTGCCTGGAGACCGAGAGAGGGAATCACTGAAGCTTTCTTT.

This clonotype has ten or more counts. The V call is TRBV25-1, the J call TRBJ1-1, with unresolved D. The V end lost 1 base, the J end lost 5 bases, and 8 bases lay between the germline ends. Germline lookup yields CDR1 MGHDK and CDR2 SYGVNS. There are 13 residues in the CDR3. CDR3 in amino acids: CASSELGGTEAFF. The CDR3 coding sequence is TGTGCCAGCAGTGAATTAGGTGGGACTGAAGCTTTCTTT. The variable domain in full, with the rest retrieved from reference TRBV25-1 and TRBJ1-1, is EADIYQTPRYLVIGTGKKITLECSQTMGHDKMYWYQQDPGMELHLIHYSYGVNSTEKGDLSSESTVSRIRTEHFPLTLESARPSHTSQYLCASSELGGTEAFFGQGTRLTVV.

Worth noting for this clonotype: A junction boundary mismatches the germline segment, possibly from a read error. CDR3 loop: CAGSVLADSYEQHF. The CDR3 DNA reads as TGTGCCGGCAGTGTGCTAGCGGACTCCTACGAGCAGCACTTC. The chain is built from TRBV2 and TRBJ2-7; the match to TRBD2 covers 7 bases. Germline CDR1 and CDR2: SNHLY and FYNNEI. There are 14 residues in the CDR3.

This clonotype is judged medium-sized (0.01 to 0.1%). The gene calls are TRBV10-3 and TRBJ2-7; D not resolved. V dropped 3 bases and J dropped 6 bases, with 12 bases sitting between them. The germline CDR1 and CDR2 sequences are ENHRY and SYGVKD. This CDR3 is 13 amino acids long. CDR3 protein: CAISDCPVCEQYF. Written as DNA, the CDR3 is TGTGCCATCAGTGACTGTCCCGTCTGCGAGCAGTACTTC.